This T cell receptor (beta chain) was obtained from a study of blood T cell repertoires in COVID-19. Study-level information: Samples representing acute and convalescent COVID-19 were sourced from the United States, Italy and Spain.

V was cut by 4 bases and J by 5 bases, with 8 bases left in between. Germline-derived CDR1 and CDR2 are SEHNR and FQNEAQ (reference sequence). The CDR3 is 12 amino acids. Per the authors' pipeline: Amplification from reference gene primers served as the basis for estimated nucleated cell counts. This table comes from immunoSEQ multiplex PCR, and its TCRdb copy is limited to in-frame clones, with some not included. The V and J calls and clone size are taken from that table; D and trimming were inferred from the DNA. The sample yields 150,000 to 200,000 clones, around 90% seen once. The chain joins TRBV7-9 to TRBJ1-2, with D possibly TRBD1 on 5 matching bases. Sequences were obtained from peripheral blood. This TCR was recovered from a man aged 35 to 55 with active or convalescent COVID-19. The CDR3 sequence is CASSSRVYGYTF. The CDR3 DNA follows: TGTGCCAGCAGCTCCAGGGTTTATGGCTACACCTTC.